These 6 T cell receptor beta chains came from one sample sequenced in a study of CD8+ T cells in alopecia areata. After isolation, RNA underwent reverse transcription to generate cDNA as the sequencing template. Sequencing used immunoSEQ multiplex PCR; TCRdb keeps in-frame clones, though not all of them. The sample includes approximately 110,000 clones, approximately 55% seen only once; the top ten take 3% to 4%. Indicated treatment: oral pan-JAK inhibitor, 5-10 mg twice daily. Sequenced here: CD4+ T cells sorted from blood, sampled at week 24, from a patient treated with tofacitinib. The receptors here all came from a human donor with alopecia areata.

CDR3 nucleotides: TGCGCCAGCAGCTTGCTAGGAGGAAACACTGAAGCTTTCTTT. It codes for CASSLLGGNTEAFF. The chain links TRBV5-1 to TRBJ1-1; no definite D call. Germline CDR1 is SGHRS and CDR2 is YFSETQ. V was shortened by 1 base and J by 2 bases, with 9 bases between the two germline ends. The CDR3 consists of 14 residues. The full variable domain, its missing parts supplied by reference TRBV5-1 and TRBJ1-1, is KAGVTQTPRYLIKTRGQQVTLSCSPISGHRSVSWYQQTPGQGLQFLFEYFSETQRNKGNFPGRFSGRQFSNSRSEMNVSTLELGDSALYLCASSLLGGNTEAFFGQGTRLTVV.

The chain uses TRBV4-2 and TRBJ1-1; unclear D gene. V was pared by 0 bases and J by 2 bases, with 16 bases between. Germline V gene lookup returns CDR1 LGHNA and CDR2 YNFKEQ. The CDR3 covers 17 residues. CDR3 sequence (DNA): TGTGCCAGCAGCCAAGATTTTCGAGGGCCTGACAACACTGAAGCTTTCTTT. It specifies CASSQDFRGPDNTEAFF.

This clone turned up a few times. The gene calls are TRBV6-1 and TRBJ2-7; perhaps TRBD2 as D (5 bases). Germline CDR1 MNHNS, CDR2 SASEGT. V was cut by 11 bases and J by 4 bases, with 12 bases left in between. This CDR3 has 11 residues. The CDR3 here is CALIGVYEQYF. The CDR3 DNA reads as TGTGCCTTAATCGGGGTTTACGAGCAGTACTTC.

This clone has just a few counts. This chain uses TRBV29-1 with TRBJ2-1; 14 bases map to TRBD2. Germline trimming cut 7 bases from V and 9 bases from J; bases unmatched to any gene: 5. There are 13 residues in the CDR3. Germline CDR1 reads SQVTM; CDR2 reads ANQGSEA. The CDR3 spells CSGGLAGVREQFF. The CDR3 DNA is TGCAGCGGGGGACTAGCGGGGGTACGTGAGCAGTTCTTC.

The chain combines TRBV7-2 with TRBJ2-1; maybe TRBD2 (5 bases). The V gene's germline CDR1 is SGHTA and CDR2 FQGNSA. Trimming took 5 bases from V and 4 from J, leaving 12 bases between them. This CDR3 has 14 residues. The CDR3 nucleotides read TGTGCCAGCAGCCAAGATCGGGGTTACAATGAGCAGTTCTTC. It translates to CASSQDRGYNEQFF.

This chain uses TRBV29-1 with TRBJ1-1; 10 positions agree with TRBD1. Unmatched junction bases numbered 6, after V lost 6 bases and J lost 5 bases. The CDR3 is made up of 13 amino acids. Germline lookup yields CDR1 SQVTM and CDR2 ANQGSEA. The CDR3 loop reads CSVRQGAWTEAFF. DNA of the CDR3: TGCAGCGTACGACAGGGGGCTTGGACTGAAGCTTTCTTT.